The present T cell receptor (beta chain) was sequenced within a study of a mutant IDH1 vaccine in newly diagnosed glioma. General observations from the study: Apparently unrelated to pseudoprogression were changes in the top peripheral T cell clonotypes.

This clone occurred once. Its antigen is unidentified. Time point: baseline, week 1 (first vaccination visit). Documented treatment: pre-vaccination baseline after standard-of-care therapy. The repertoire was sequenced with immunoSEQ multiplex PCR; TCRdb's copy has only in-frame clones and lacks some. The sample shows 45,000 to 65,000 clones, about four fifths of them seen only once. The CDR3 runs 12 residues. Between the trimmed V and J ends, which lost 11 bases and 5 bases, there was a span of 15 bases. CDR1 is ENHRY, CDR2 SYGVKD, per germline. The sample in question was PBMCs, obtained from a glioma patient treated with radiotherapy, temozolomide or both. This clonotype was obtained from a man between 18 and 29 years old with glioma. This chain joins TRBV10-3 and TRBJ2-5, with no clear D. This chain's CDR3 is CASRELGETQYF. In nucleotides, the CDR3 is TGTGCCTCCAGAGAGCTGGGGGAGACCCAGTACTTC.